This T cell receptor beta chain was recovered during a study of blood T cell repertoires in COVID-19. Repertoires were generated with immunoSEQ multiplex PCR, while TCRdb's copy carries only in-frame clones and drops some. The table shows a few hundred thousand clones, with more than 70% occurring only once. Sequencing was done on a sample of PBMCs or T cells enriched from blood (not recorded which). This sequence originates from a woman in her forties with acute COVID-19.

CDR3 sequence reads: CSARGWERFF. CDR3 bases: TGCAGTGCTAGAGGCTGGGAGCGTTTCTTT. The chain joins TRBV20-1 to TRBJ1-1; D unresolved. V gave up 1 base and J gave up 13 bases, with 10 bases separating them. The CDR3 length is 10 residues. Germline loops: CDR1 DFQATT, CDR2 SNEGSKA (reference sequence).